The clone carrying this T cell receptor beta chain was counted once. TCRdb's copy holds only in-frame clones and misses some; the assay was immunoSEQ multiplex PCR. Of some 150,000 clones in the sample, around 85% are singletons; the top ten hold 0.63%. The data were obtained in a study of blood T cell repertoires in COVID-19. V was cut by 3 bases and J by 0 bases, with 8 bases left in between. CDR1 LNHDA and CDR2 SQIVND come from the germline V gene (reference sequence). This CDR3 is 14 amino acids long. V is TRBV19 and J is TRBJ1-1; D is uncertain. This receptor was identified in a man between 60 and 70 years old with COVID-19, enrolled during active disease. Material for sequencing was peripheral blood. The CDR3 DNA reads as TGTGCCAGTAGTATCCCCCTCGTGAACACTGAAGCTTTCTTT. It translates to CASSIPLVNTEAFF.